This T cell receptor beta chain appears in the sequencing data of a study of blood T cell repertoires in COVID-19. The CDR3 runs to 14 residues. V was pared by 5 bases and J by 2 bases, with 10 bases between. Per germline, CDR1 MNHNY and CDR2 SVGAGI (reference sequence). As to this clone: Other nucleotide sequences in the sample specify the same CDR3.

Clones were sequenced by immunoSEQ multiplex PCR, and TCRdb holds only the in-frame ones, with some missing. Among around 180,000 clones, approximately 90% were seen once, and the ten largest hold 2.5% to 3.5%. The genes are TRBV6-6 and TRBJ1-5, with D perhaps matching TRBD1 (5 bases). The source of this sequence is a woman in her 30s with active or convalescent COVID-19. The sequenced sample consisted of peripheral blood. Here the CDR3 DNA reads TGTGCCAGCAGTCCGGGACTGGGCAATCAGCCCCAGCATTTT. It translates to CASSPGLGNQPQHF.